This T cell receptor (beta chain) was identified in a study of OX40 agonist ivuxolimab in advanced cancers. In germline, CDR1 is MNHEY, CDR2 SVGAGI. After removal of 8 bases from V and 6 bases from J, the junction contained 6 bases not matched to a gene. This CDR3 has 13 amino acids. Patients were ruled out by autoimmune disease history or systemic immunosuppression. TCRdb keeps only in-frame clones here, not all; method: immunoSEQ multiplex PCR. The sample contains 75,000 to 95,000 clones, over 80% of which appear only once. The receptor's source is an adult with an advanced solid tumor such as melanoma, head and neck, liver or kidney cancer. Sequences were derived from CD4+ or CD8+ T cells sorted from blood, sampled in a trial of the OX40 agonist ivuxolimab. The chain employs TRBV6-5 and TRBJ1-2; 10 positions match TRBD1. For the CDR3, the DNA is TGTGCCAGCTTAAGACAGGGGGCCCATGGCTACACCTTC. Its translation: CASLRQGAHGYTF.